This T cell receptor beta chain was sequenced in a study of beta chain features in type 1 diabetes. Findings and caveats of the study: There was a possibility that cDNA sequencing over-represented cells with high TCR expression. Type 1 diabetes patients showed fewer insertions and more deletions at VDJ junctions. Shortening that was moderate but significant affected the TCRB CDR3s of Type 1 diabetes patients in all four CD4+ subsets.

Germline CDR1 reads MDHEN; CDR2 reads SYDVKM. Trimming shortened V by 2 bases and J by 5 bases, and 12 bases separated the two germline ends. CDR3 length equals 14 residues. The whole isolated RNA underwent reverse transcription, so sequencing captured expressed TCRB transcripts. Some clones are missing from TCRdb's copy, which holds only in-frame ones; the method was immunoSEQ multiplex PCR. The table records 860,000 or so clones, roughly a sixth of them present only once. Each donor gave one heparinised blood draw averaging around 120 mL. This clone was counted only a few times. The antigen is unknown.

The chain is built from TRBV28 and TRBJ2-5; no clear D. This receptor was identified in a woman in her late teens or twenties in good health. Specimen: naive CD4+ T cells from blood. The CDR3 sequence is CASSLVHIGETQYF. CDR3 DNA sequence: TGTGCCAGCAGTTTAGTACACATTGGGGAGACCCAGTACTTC.